This TCR beta chain derives from a study of vaccination and CD4 T cells after COVID-19 (dated by TCRdb to between 2022 and 2023). Looking at the study overall: SARS-CoV-2 positivity had been established in the convalescent patients by nasal swab PCR, and mild disease was recorded in roughly ten of these patients and severe disease in one. Post-vaccine blood samples were collected a median of about 66 days after the second vaccine dose, ranging from about 12 to 241 days. Participants got two doses of the Pfizer-BioNTech BNT162b2 vaccine (n=8) or two doses of the Moderna mRNA-1273 vaccine (n=2). Post-COVID blood samples were collected from convalescent patients a median of around 100 days after diagnosis, with a range of about 30 to 161 days. In the convalescent cohort there were six males and four females, among whom were two Hispanic individuals, seven Caucasians, two Asians and one multiracial person. The spike-specific CD4+ TCR repertoire was compared before and after mRNA vaccination in ten to eleven COVID-19 convalescent patients and several infection-naive healthy vaccine recipients.

The germline V gene (reference sequence) yields DFQATT for CDR1 and SNEGSKA for CDR2. Including cysteine and phenylalanine, the CDR3 has 12 amino acids. Of all the DNA, just the CDR3 is kept, 36 bases in frame from base 1. Cut back by 6 bases and 6 bases, the V and J ends lie 12 bases apart. Notes on this clonotype: This receptor's antigen is unknown. Per-base quality was not reported, and no clone a single base away is much larger than it.

General conclusions and limits of the study: Among convalescent patients, a median approximately 88% of the SARS-CoV-2-reactive clones seen after vaccination appeared only after vaccination, which suggests priming specific to the vaccine. The median count of SARS-CoV-2-reactive clonotypes went up from approximately 22 after infection to 30 to 40 after vaccination, although the change was not significant. Only a relatively small number of convalescent patients were included in the study, and early timepoints following natural infection were not analyzed. Of the vaccine-specific clones found in convalescent patients, nearly all (304 of 307) were mono-reactive for SARS-CoV-2 spike instead of being cross-reactive with common cold coronaviruses.

Receptor libraries were prepared by PCR. The data were produced on an Illumina iSeq 100. The paper's data handling went like this. Non-productive sequences were removed, and CDR3s that did not start with C, did not end with F or W, or were shorter than 7 amino acids were discarded. Using R version 3.6.1, CDR3 homology was evaluated through Levenshtein distances (stringdist) along with unrooted phylogenetic trees (ape). In-frame beta chains were kept once TCRdb had trimmed the public reads at Q25 with fastp and called clones with MiXCR. Identical CDR3 proteins give one entry, which carries the most common genes and DNA. TCRdb assigned the V and J calls; the authors' analysis was not used. This sample holds about 15,000 distinct CDR3 sequences; about three fifths were observed only once. The ten largest clones capture around 1.1% of the sample. The convalescent patients' positive SARS-CoV-2 PCR tests were from March to December 2020, which was before the Alpha, Beta and Delta variants emerged in the United States. Ficoll-Paque Plus gradient centrifugation was used to isolate PBMCs from whole blood, and the isolated PBMCs were then either used fresh or cryopreserved at -140C.

The sample here was CD4+ T cells from blood, taken after SARS-CoV-2 vaccination. Here the chain combines TRBV20-1 and TRBJ2-1; the D gene cannot be resolved beyond TRBD1 or TRBD2, each matching 6 bases. This TCR was sampled from a human donor who had recovered from COVID-19. The sequenced DNA: TGCAGTGCCCCCCGGGGGCCCAATGAGCAGTTCTTC. This encodes CSAPRGPNEQFF.